The clone carrying this TCR beta chain appeared a few times. The data originate from a study of T cells after yellow fever vaccination. Germline V gene sequence: CDR1 DFQATT, CDR2 SNEGSKA (reference sequence). V was trimmed by 0 bases and J by 8 bases, leaving 14 bases between them. The CDR3 has 14 residues. One entry per CDR3 protein, called by TCRdb with MiXCR from the 5' RACE reads. This table has 450,000 to 550,000 distinct CDR3 sequences, 21% appearing once. The sequence was obtained from a man aged 18 to 30 who received the YFV17D yellow fever vaccine. V usage is TRBV20-1 and J usage is TRBJ1-3; tentative D call: TRBD1 (5 bases). The sequences come from PBMCs, collected roughly 23 days after the first yellow fever vaccination. CDR3 loop: CSARDPGGGDTIYF. DNA of the CDR3: TGCAGTGCTAGAGATCCCGGGGGGGGGGACACCATATATTTT.